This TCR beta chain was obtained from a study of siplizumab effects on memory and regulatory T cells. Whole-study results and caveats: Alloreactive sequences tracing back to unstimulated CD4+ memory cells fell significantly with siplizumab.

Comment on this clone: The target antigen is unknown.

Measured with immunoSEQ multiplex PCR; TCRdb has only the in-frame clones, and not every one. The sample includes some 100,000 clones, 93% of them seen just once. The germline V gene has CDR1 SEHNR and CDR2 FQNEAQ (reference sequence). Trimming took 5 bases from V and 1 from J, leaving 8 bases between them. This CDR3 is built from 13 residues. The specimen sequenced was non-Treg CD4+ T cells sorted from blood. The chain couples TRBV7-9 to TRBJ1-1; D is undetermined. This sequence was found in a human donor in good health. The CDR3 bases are TGTGCCAGCAGCCCTATGCAGAACACTGAAGCTTTCTTT. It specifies CASSPMQNTEAFF.